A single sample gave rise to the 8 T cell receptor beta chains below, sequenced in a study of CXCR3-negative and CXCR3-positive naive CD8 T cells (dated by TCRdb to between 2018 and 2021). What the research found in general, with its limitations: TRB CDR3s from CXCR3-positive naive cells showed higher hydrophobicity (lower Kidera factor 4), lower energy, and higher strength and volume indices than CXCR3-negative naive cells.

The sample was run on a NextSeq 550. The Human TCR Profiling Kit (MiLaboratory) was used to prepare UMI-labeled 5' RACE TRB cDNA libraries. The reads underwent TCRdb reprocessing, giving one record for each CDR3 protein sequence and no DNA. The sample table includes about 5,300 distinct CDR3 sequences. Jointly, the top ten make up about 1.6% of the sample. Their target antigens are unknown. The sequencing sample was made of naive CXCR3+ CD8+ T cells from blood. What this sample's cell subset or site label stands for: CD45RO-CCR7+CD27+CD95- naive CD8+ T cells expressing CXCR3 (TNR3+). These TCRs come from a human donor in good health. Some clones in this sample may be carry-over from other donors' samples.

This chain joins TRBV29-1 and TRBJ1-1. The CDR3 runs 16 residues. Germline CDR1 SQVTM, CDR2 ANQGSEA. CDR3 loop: CSVEVMTPFGNTEAFF. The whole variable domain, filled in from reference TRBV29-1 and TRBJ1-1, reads SAVISQKPSRDICQRGTSLTIQCQVDSQVTMMFWYRQQPGQSLTLIATANQGSEATYESGFVIDKFPISRPNLTFSTLTVSNMSPEDSSIYLCSVEVMTPFGNTEAFFGQGTRLTVV.

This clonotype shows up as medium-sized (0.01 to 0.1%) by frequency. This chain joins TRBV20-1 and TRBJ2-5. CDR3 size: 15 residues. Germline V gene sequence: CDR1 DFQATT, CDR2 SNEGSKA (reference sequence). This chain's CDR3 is CSARRWPRLEETQYF.

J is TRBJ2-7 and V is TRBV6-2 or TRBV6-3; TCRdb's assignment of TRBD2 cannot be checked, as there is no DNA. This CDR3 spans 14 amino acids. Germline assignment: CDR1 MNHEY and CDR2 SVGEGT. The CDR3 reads CASSLPGLSYEQYF.

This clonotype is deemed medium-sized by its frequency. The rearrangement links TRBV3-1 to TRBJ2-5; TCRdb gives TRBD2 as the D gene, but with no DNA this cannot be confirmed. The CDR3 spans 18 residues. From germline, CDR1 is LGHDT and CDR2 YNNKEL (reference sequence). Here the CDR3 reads CASSQEWRLASYQETQYF.

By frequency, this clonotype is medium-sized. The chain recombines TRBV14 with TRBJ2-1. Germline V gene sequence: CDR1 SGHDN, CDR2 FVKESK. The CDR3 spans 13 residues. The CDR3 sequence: CASSQLDYNEQFF.

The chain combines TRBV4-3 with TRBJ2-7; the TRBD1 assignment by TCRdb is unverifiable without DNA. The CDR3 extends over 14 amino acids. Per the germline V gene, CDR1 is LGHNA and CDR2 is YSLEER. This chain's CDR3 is CASSPRGLGYEQYF.

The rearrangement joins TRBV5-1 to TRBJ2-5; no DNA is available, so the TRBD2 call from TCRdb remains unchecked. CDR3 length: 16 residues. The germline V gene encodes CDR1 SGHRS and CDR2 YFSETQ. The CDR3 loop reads CASSQGLAGEQETQYF.

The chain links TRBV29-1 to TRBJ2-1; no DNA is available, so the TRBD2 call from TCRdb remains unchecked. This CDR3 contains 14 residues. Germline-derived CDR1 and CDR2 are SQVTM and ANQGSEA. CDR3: CSVVGLGTYNEQFF.